The 20 T cell receptor beta chains below come from one sample, sequenced in a study of cytotoxic CD8 clonotypes in ibrutinib-treated CLL. The assay was immunoSEQ multiplex PCR, and TCRdb's table has in-frame clones only and misses some. The sample lists about 200,000 clones, about four fifths occurring once. The sequencing used PBMCs, collected after 12 months of ibrutinib treatment. These receptors were obtained from a human donor with chronic lymphocytic leukemia.

This rearrangement joins TRBV4-1 to TRBJ2-6, with 12 nucleotides matching TRBD2. CDR1 is MGHRA, CDR2 YSYEKL, per germline. CDR3 size: 18 residues. Unmatched junction bases numbered 6, after V lost 5 bases and J lost 1 base. CDR3 sequence reads: CASSTRLAGASGANVLTF. CDR3 in DNA: TGCGCCAGCAGCACCCGACTAGCGGGAGCGTCTGGGGCCAACGTCCTGACTTTC.

The chain is built from TRBV2 and TRBJ2-1; D remains unclear. The germline CDR1 and CDR2 sequences are SNHLY and FYNNEI. V lost 6 bases, J lost 7 bases, and 25 bases lay in between. There are 17 residues in the CDR3. The CDR3 sequence is CASSHRGDSGGRNEQFF. The CDR3, as DNA: TGTGCCAGCAGCCACAGAGGAGATTCCGGTGGCAGAAATGAGCAGTTCTTC. The entire variable domain, with the rest obtained from reference TRBV2 and TRBJ2-1, is as follows: EPEVTQTPSHQVTQMGQEVILRCVPISNHLYFYWYRQILGQKVEFLVSFYNNEISEKSEIFDDQFSVERPDGSNFTLKIRSTKLEDSAMYFCASSHRGDSGGRNEQFFGPGTRLTVL.

The chain recombines TRBV6-1 with TRBJ2-1; unclear D gene. The CDR3 length is 14 residues. Germline V gene data show CDR1 as MNHNS and CDR2 as SASEGT. Trimming removed 4 bases from V and 4 bases from J, with 11 bases in between. The CDR3 is CASSGEDEYNEQFF. For the CDR3, the DNA is TGTGCCAGCAGTGGAGAGGACGAGTACAATGAGCAGTTCTTC.

This clone occurred a few times. The CDR3 here is CASSRLNEKLFF. The CDR3 DNA reads TGTGCCAGCAGCCGACTGAATGAAAAACTGTTTTTT. The V gene is TRBV5-4, the J gene TRBJ1-4; D unclear. Trimming stripped 4 bases from V and 5 bases from J, with 6 bases between. The germline CDR1 and CDR2 sequences are SGHNT and YYREEE (reference sequence). There are 12 residues in the CDR3. Supplemented by reference TRBV5-4 and TRBJ1-4, the full variable domain reads ETGVTQSPTHLIKTRGQQVTLRCSSQSGHNTVSWYQQALGQGPQFIFQYYREEENGRGNFPPRFSGLQFPNYSSELNVNALELDDSALYLCASSRLNEKLFFGSGTQLSVL.

The rearrangement joins TRBV15 to TRBJ2-3, with 7 nucleotides matching TRBD2. J lost 8 bases, V lost 3 bases, and 11 bases had no gene match. This CDR3 is built from 15 residues. In germline, CDR1 is LNHNV, CDR2 YYDKDF (reference sequence). CDR3 residues: CATSSGRAGVATQYF. The DNA of the CDR3 is TGTGCCACCAGCAGTGGGCGGGCGGGAGTGGCTACGCAGTATTTT. Filled out from reference TRBV15 and TRBJ2-3, the complete variable domain reads DAMVIQNPRYQVTQFGKPVTLSCSQTLNHNVMYWYQQKSSQAPKLLFHYYDKDFNNEADTPDNFQSRRPNTSFCFLDIRSPGLGDTAMYLCATSSGRAGVATQYFGPGTRLTVL.

The chain links TRBV6-6 to TRBJ2-1; 8 bases map to TRBD2. The germline gives CDR1 MNHNY, CDR2 SVGAGI (reference sequence). Germline trimming cut 5 bases from V and 1 base from J; bases unmatched to any gene: 4. There are 15 residues in the CDR3. The CDR3 nucleotides read TGTGCCAGCAGTGTAGCGGGGAGTTCCTACAATGAGCAGTTCTTC. This translates into CASSVAGSSYNEQFF.

This chain connects TRBV9 to TRBJ1-2; D call uncertain. CDR3 size: 15 residues. Deletions cut 3 bases from V and 5 bases from J, with 17 bases between. Germline V gene data show CDR1 as SGDLS and CDR2 as YYNGEE. The CDR3 region is CASSATSLTFYGYTF. DNA of the CDR3: TGTGCCAGCAGCGCGACCTCCCTGACCTTTTATGGCTACACCTTC.

This clone turned up a few times. This chain links TRBV9 with TRBJ1-5; the D gene is possibly TRBD1 (5 bases). Trimming took off 1 base at V and 0 bases at J, with 8 bases between the two ends. The CDR3 sequence is 15 residues long. Germline V lookup: CDR1 SGDLS, CDR2 YYNGEE. For the CDR3, the DNA is TGTGCCAGCAGCGTACAGGGCTATAGCAATCAGCCCCAGCATTTT. Protein sequence: CASSVQGYSNQPQHF. The whole variable domain, filled in from reference TRBV9 and TRBJ1-5, reads DSGVTQTPKHLITATGQRVTLRCSPRSGDLSVYWYQQSLDQGLQFLIQYYNGEERAKGNILERFSAQQFPDLHSELNLSSLELGDSALYFCASSVQGYSNQPQHFGDGTRLSIL.

The V gene is TRBV6-5, the J gene TRBJ2-5; D perhaps matches TRBD1 (5 bases). Trimming removed 5 bases from V and 0 bases from J, with 7 bases in between. The CDR3 is 13 residues long. Germline-derived CDR1 and CDR2 are MNHEY and SVGAGI. CDR3 sequence: CASSPGYQETQYF. The DNA of the CDR3 is TGTGCCAGCAGTCCAGGGTACCAAGAGACCCAGTACTTC.

The rearrangement joins TRBV28 to TRBJ2-1, with D tentatively TRBD1 (6 bases). V lost 10 bases and J 2 bases, leaving 21 bases between the germline ends. CDR3 length: 16 amino acids. CDR1 and CDR2 (germline): MDHEN, SYDVKM. CDR3 sequence: CATTGYRVIAYNEQFF. The CDR3 coding sequence is TGTGCCACAACCGGGTACAGGGTGATCGCCTACAATGAGCAGTTCTTC. Combining the CDR3 with reference TRBV28 and TRBJ2-1 gives the whole variable domain DVKVTQSSRYLVKRTGEKVFLECVQDMDHENMFWYRQDPGLGLRLIYFSYDVKMKEKGDIPEGYSVSREKKERFSLILESASTNQTSMYLCATTGYRVIAYNEQFFGPGTRLTVL.

CDR3 residues: CASSQDGQGGQPQHF. CDR3 coding DNA: TGCGCCAGCAGCCAAGATGGTCAGGGGGGACAGCCCCAGCATTTT. This chain joins TRBV4-1 and TRBJ1-5; 7 bases map to TRBD1. The CDR3 spans 15 residues. Germline V gene sequence: CDR1 MGHRA, CDR2 YSYEKL. The V and J ends lost 0 bases and 7 bases, in that order; junction bases with no gene match: 6.

The V and J genes are TRBV15 and TRBJ1-2; 7 bases match TRBD1. Looked up from germline, CDR1 is LNHNV and CDR2 is YYDKDF (reference sequence). The CDR3 is 14 amino acids. Trimming at V came to 1 base and at J to 4 bases, leaving 3 bases not matched to a gene. Here the CDR3 DNA reads TGTGCCACCAGCAGAGGACAGGGACTCTATGGCTACACCTTC. Protein sequence: CATSRGQGLYGYTF.

V usage is TRBV5-1 and J usage is TRBJ1-1; 9 nucleotides align to TRBD1. Germline V CDR1 and CDR2: SGHRS, YFSETQ. V lost 3 bases to trimming and J lost 0 bases; unmatched junction nucleotides: 6. The CDR3 covers 16 residues. Here the CDR3 reads CASSYGTGYMNTEAFF. The DNA of the CDR3 is TGCGCCAGCAGCTACGGGACAGGGTACATGAACACTGAAGCTTTCTTT.

The chain employs TRBV5-1 and TRBJ2-3, with D perhaps TRBD1 (6 bases). V was shortened by 4 bases and J by 5 bases, with 8 bases between the two germline ends. From germline, CDR1 is SGHRS and CDR2 YFSETQ. This CDR3 is 12 amino acids long. The CDR3 DNA reads TGCGCCAGCAGCGAACAGGGAGATACGCAGTATTTT. It encodes CASSEQGDTQYF.

V is TRBV11-2 and J is TRBJ2-3; 9 bases fit TRBD2. J gave up 10 bases and V 6 bases, and 14 bases lay outside the gene matches. The CDR3 spans 15 residues. CDR1 is SGHAT and CDR2 is FQNNGV in the germline V gene. The CDR3 DNA reads as TGTGCCAGCAGTCCTCCGGGACTAGCACATCTGGCGCAGTATTTT. This translates into CASSPPGLAHLAQYF. The whole variable domain, remainder taken from reference TRBV11-2 and TRBJ2-3, is EAGVAQSPRYKIIEKRQSVAFWCNPISGHATLYWYQQILGQGPKLLIQFQNNGVVDDSQLPKDRFSAERLKGVDSTLKIQPAKLEDSAVYLCASSPPGLAHLAQYFGPGTRLTVL.

This chain connects TRBV19 to TRBJ2-7; TRBD2 matches 12 bases. This CDR3 is 17 amino acids long. V trimming: 6 bases; J trimming: 5 bases; junction bases outside the gene matches: 14. CDR1 and CDR2 from the germline V gene are LNHDA and SQIVND (reference sequence). The CDR3 sequence: CASSGPPSGRALNEQYF. The CDR3 bases are TGTGCCAGTAGCGGACCCCCTAGCGGGAGGGCCTTAAACGAGCAGTACTTC.

The chain links TRBV2 to TRBJ2-3, with TRBD1 identical over 9 bases. V dropped 8 bases and J dropped 4; count of bases not matched to a gene: 4. The CDR3 runs to 13 residues. Germline V gives CDR1 SNHLY, CDR2 FYNNEI. The CDR3 DNA follows: TGTGCCAGCCGGGACAGGGAGGCAGATACGCAGTATTTT. Its protein product is CASRDREADTQYF.

The chain combines TRBV28 with TRBJ2-7, with 14 bases identical to TRBD2. Germline V gene data show CDR1 as MDHEN and CDR2 as SYDVKM. J lost 2 bases, V lost 4 bases, and 7 bases had no gene match. The CDR3 extends over 17 amino acids. CDR3 DNA sequence: TGTGCCAGCAGTTCGGGACTAGCGGGAGTTAGGACCTACGAGCAGTACTTC. Encoded protein: CASSSGLAGVRTYEQYF.

The chain has TRBV14 and TRBJ2-1; 7 nucleotides agree with TRBD2. The germline V gene has CDR1 SGHDN and CDR2 FVKESK. CDR3 length: 13 residues. V lost 1 base, J lost 9 bases, and 3 bases stayed unmatched. CDR3 DNA sequence: TGTGCCAGCAGCCAAGGACTAGCATCTGAGCAGTTCTTC. The encoded protein is CASSQGLASEQFF.

The CDR3 here is CASSPGPGPPRNNEQFF. The CDR3 DNA is TGTGCCAGCAGCCCCGGGCCCGGGCCCCCCAGGAACAATGAGCAGTTCTTC. V usage is TRBV2 and J usage is TRBJ2-1; D is uncertain. There are 17 residues in the CDR3. V shed 6 bases and J shed 5 bases, with 23 bases lying between them. Germline CDR1 SNHLY, CDR2 FYNNEI. Full variable domain (rest looked up from reference TRBV2 and TRBJ2-1): EPEVTQTPSHQVTQMGQEVILRCVPISNHLYFYWYRQILGQKVEFLVSFYNNEISEKSEIFDDQFSVERPDGSNFTLKIRSTKLEDSAMYFCASSPGPGPPRNNEQFFGPGTRLTVL.